This T cell receptor (beta chain) was captured by sequencing in a study of T-cell reconstitution after alpha-beta-depleted transplantation in children (dated by TCRdb to about 2016). At the level of the whole study: The study quantitatively tracked T-cell immune reconstitution after TCRalphabeta/CD19-depleted allogeneic hematopoietic cell transplantation in children using TCR repertoire profiling.

Findings and caveats that apply to the study as a whole: The apparently early alphabetaT-cell count recovery about two months after transplant was reportedly dependent on only several hundred rapidly expanded clones derived from non-depleted graft cells. The frequencies of hyperexpanded clones fell over the following months, and after one year, T-cell counts and TCRbeta diversity were mostly attributed to newly produced T cells. In some patients, the high TCRbeta diversity seen at day 60 was put down to recipient T cells and intrathymic progenitors that had survived conditioning.

This clonotype has more than one count but fewer than ten. Its recognized antigen is unknown. The sample holds no much larger clone one base away, and base qualities are not on file. The germline V gene (reference sequence) supplies CDR1 DFQATT and CDR2 SNEGSKA. Spanning cysteine to phenylalanine, the CDR3 consists of 14 amino acids. Only the CDR3 portion is preserved as DNA: 42 bases, with reading frame beginning at the first base. Unmatched junction bases come to 8, with V trimmed by 3 bases and J by 3 bases. The library was prepared using PCR. TCRdb names Illumina HiSeq 2500 as the instrument used. TCR libraries were prepared with molecular barcoding, using unique molecular identifiers to normalize TCRbeta repertoire quantification. Using fastp trimming at Q25 and MiXCR clonotype assembly, TCRdb reanalyzed the public sequencing data and kept in-frame beta chains. When rows share a CDR3 protein, they turn into one entry using the most common DNA and genes. The sample yields around 800,000 distinct CDR3 sequences; 15% to 20% were counted once. Roughly 4.8% of the sample is in the top ten clones.

In light of the paper, this sample's treatment or condition label describes: allogeneic hematopoietic cell transplantation with graft depleted of TCRalphabeta T cells and CD19 B cells. TCRalphabeta/CD19-depleted allogeneic hematopoietic cell grafts were given to the transplant recipients, all of whom were children. Recombination joined TRBV20-1 with TRBJ2-7, and 7 bases in between align with TRBD2. The sequence derives from a male patient aged 5 to 17 who had a stem cell transplant for acute lymphoblastic leukemia, so the T cells may come from the graft donor. The specimen was PBMCs, mostly from graft donor cells, collected 360 days after TCRalphabeta/CD19-depleted stem cell transplant. This receptor has the CDR3 CSASSASGNYEQYF. The sequence in DNA is TGCAGTGCTAGTTCGGCTAGCGGAAACTACGAGCAGTACTTC.